Given below is one T cell receptor beta chain in context. Original methodology: It was from reference gene primer amplification that nucleated cell counts were estimated. Profiling relied on immunoSEQ multiplex PCR, and the TCRdb table lists in-frame clones only, not all of them. Clone size and the V and J calls come from that table; the DNA yielded D and trimming. This sample has about 240,000 clones, with about four fifths found just once. The trim removed 0 bases at V and 3 bases at J, leaving 0 bases unmatched. Germline V gene data show CDR1 as SGHRS and CDR2 as YFSETQ. The CDR3 has 14 amino acids. The data were obtained in a study of blood T cell repertoires in COVID-19. The overall study: COVID-19 samples from acute and convalescent phases originated in the United States, Italy and Spain. The cDNA or gDNA used as material had been derived from T cells, B-cell-depleted T cells, or PBMCs.

V usage is TRBV5-1 and J usage is TRBJ2-3; 8 nucleotides agree with TRBD1. The sample consisted of peripheral blood. The receptor's source is a woman older than 75 with acute or convalescent COVID-19. CDR3 nucleotide sequence: TGCGCCAGCAGCTTGGGGACAGGGACAGATACGCAGTATTTT. Protein product: CASSLGTGTDTQYF.